This paragraph covers one TCR beta chain sequence. Some clones are missing from TCRdb's copy, which holds only in-frame ones; the method was immunoSEQ multiplex PCR. The sample contains roughly 230,000 clones, roughly nine tenths of which appear only once. Participants were aged roughly 18 to 95 years, lived in under 25 US areas, and enrolled virtually. Researchers sorted participants into cohorts using their self-reported clinical history. V was clipped by 2 bases and J by 8 bases, with 16 bases between them. The CDR3 covers 15 residues. Germline V CDR1 and CDR2: LNHDA, SQIVND (reference sequence). These data are taken from a study of blood T cell repertoires in COVID-19. Study information: Donors in the United States, Italy and Spain gave samples during acute or convalescent COVID-19. T cells, B-cell-depleted T cells, or PBMCs provided the cDNA or gDNA that served as material.

The sequenced material came from PBMCs or T cells enriched from blood (not recorded which). The chain uses TRBV19 and TRBJ2-1, with D maybe TRBD2 (5 bases). This TCR came from a woman younger than 45 with acute COVID-19. The CDR3 loop reads CASSISAGVIYEQFF. The CDR3 nucleotides read TGTGCCAGTAGTATATCAGCCGGGGTGATTTATGAGCAGTTCTTC.